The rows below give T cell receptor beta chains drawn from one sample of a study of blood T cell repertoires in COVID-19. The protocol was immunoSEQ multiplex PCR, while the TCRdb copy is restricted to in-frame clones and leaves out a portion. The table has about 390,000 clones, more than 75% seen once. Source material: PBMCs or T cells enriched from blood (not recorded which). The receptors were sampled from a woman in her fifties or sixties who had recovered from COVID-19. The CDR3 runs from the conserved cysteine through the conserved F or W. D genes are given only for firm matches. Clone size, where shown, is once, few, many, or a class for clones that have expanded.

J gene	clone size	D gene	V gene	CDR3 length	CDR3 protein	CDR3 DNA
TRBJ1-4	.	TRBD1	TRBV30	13	CAWKGQGHEKLFF	TGTGCCTGGAAGGGACAGGGGCATGAAAAACTGTTTTTT
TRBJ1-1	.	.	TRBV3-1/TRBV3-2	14	CASSQAQGNTEAFF	TGTGCCAGCAGCCAAGCGCAGGGGAACACTGAAGCTTTCTTT
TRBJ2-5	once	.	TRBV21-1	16	CASSKELRTGPETQYF	TGTGCCAGCAGCAAGGAGCTTAGGACAGGGCCCGAGACCCAGTACTTC
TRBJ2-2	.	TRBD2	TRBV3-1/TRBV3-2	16	CASSQLGGGNTGELFF	TGTGCCAGCAGCCAGTTGGGCGGGGGGAACACCGGGGAGCTGTTTTTT
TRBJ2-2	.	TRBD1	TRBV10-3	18	CAISESRGKGNSTGELFF	TGTGCCATCAGTGAGTCCAGGGGGAAGGGTAACTCCACCGGGGAGCTGTTTTTT
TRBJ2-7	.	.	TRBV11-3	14	CASSLFPGDYEQYF	TGTGCCAGCAGCTTATTCCCAGGGGACTACGAGCAGTACTTC
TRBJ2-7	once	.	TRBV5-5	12	CASSSPRYEQYF	TGTGCCAGCAGCTCCCCGCGCTACGAGCAGTACTTC
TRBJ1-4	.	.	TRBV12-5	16	CASGRGAGVYNEKLFF	TGTGCTAGTGGGAGGGGAGCGGGGGTATATAATGAAAAACTGTTTTTT
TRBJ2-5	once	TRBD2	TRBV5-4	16	CASSPNGLADQETQYF	TGTGCCAGCAGCCCGAATGGACTAGCGGATCAAGAGACCCAGTACTTC
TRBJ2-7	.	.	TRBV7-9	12	CASSLGAWEQYF	TGTGCCAGCAGCTTAGGGGCGTGGGAGCAGTACTTC
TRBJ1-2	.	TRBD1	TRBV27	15	CASSLDGTGVRGYTF	TGTGCCAGCAGTTTAGACGGGACAGGGGTCCGTGGCTACACCTTC
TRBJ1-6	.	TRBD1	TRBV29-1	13	CSVRTGRNSPLHF	TGCAGCGTCCGGACAGGTCGAAATTCACCCCTCCACTTT
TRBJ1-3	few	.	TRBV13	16	CASSEEQGRSGNTIYF	TGTGCCAGCAGCGAGGAACAGGGACGATCTGGAAACACCATATATTTT
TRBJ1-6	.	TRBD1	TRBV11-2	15	CASSFGQAGNSPLHF	TGTGCCAGCAGCTTTGGACAGGCTGGGAATTCACCCCTCCACTTT
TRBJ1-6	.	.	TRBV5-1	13	CASSTEGNSPLHF	TGCGCCAGCAGCACGGAGGGGAATTCACCCCTCCACTTT
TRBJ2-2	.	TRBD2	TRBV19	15	CASSFSGGAAGELFF	TGTGCCAGTAGCTTTAGCGGGGGGGCGGCCGGGGAGCTGTTTTTT
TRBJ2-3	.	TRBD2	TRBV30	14	CAWTRGGITDTQYF	TGTGCCTGGACCCGCGGGGGAATCACAGATACGCAGTATTTT
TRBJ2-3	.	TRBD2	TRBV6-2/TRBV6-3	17	CASSHLLTSGGAYTQYF	TGTGCCAGCAGTCACTTATTGACTAGCGGGGGGGCTTATACGCAGTATTTT
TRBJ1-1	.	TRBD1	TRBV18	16	CASSPRGQRQGTEAFF	TGTGCCAGCTCACCACGGGGACAGAGACAGGGAACTGAAGCTTTCTTT
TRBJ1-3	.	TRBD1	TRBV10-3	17	CAISDFNRGISGNTIYF	TGTGCCATCAGCGACTTTAACAGGGGAATCTCTGGAAACACCATATATTTT
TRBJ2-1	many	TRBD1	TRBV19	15	CASSIADRGLGEQFF	TGTGCCAGTAGTATCGCGGACAGGGGATTGGGTGAGCAGTTCTTC
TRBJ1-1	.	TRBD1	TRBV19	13	CASRGDRNTEAFF	TGTGCCAGTAGGGGGGACAGGAACACTGAAGCTTTCTTT
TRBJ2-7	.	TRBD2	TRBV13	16	CASSFGTSGAPYEQYF	TGTGCCAGCAGCTTCGGGACTAGCGGAGCCCCCTACGAGCAGTACTTC
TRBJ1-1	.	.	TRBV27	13	CASSLSLQGEAFF	TGTGCCAGCAGTTTATCGTTACAGGGTGAAGCTTTCTTT
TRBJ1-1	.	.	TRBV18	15	CASSPQLRQNTEAFF	TGTGCCAGCTCCCCGCAGTTAAGACAGAACACTGAAGCTTTCTTT
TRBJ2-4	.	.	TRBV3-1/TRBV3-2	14	CASSPGGITNIQYF	TGTGCCAGCAGCCCCGGAGGGATAACGAACATTCAGTACTTC
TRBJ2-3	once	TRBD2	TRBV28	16	CASSSIAGGRSDTQYF	TGTGCCAGCAGTTCCATAGCGGGGGGGCGGTCAGATACGCAGTATTTT
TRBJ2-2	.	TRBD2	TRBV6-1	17	CASSGRGLATNTGELFF	TGTGCCAGCAGTGGGCGGGGACTAGCCACGAACACCGGGGAGCTGTTTTTT
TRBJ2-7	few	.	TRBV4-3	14	CASSQEGLDHEQYF	TGCGCCAGCAGCCAAGAGGGGCTAGACCACGAGCAGTACTTC
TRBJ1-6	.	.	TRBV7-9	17	CASSPPAGSSYNSPLHF	TGTGCCAGCAGCCCCCCCGCGGGGAGCTCCTATAATTCACCCCTCCACTTT
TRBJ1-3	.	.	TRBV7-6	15	CASSPNTNLGNTIYF	TGTGCCAGCAGTCCAAATACAAACCTTGGAAACACCATATATTTT
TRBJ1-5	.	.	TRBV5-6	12	CASSSLNQPQHF	TGTGCCAGCAGCTCACTAAATCAGCCCCAGCATTTT
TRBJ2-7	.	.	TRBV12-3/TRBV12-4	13	CASSFHSSYEQYF	TGTGCCAGCAGTTTTCACAGCTCCTACGAGCAGTACTTC
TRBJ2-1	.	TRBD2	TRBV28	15	CASSQSGGSYNEQFF	TGTGCCAGCAGCCAGAGCGGGGGTTCCTACAATGAGCAGTTCTTC
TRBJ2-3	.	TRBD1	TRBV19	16	CASRAKGQVGTDTQYF	TGTGCCAGTAGGGCCAAGGGACAGGTCGGCACAGATACGCAGTATTTT
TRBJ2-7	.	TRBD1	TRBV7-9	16	CASSLETGTDTYEQYF	TGTGCCAGCAGCTTAGAAACCGGGACAGACACCTACGAGCAGTACTTC
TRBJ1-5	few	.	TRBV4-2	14	CASSQESGNQPQHF	TGTGCCAGCAGCCAAGAGTCAGGCAATCAGCCCCAGCATTTT
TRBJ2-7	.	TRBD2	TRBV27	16	CASSLIRGSGGYEQYF	TGTGCCAGCAGTTTAATCCGGGGATCCGGGGGGTACGAGCAGTACTTC